The TCR beta chain under discussion was sequenced for a study of CD8 T cells in ankylosing spondylitis. Study-wide results and caveats: Apparently characteristic of ankylosing spondylitis blood was a TCR beta motif (under ten highly homologous variants). Several of the motif variants were reported before in synovial fluid and blood from reactive arthritis. It was reported that disease-linked clones were significantly enriched in matched ankylosing spondylitis synovial fluid.

The CDR3 runs 15 residues. The V and J ends lost 6 bases and 6 bases respectively, with 17 bases between them. Germline V lookup: CDR1 LGHDT, CDR2 YNNKEL (reference sequence). TCRdb itself ran the 5' RACE reads through MiXCR, one entry per CDR3 protein. Counted here are 200,000 to 300,000 distinct CDR3 sequences, over 9.5% occurring once; the ten biggest clones make up about 2.5%. In its sample, this clonotype was seen many times. Its target is unknown. The chain couples TRBV3-1 to TRBJ2-2; D is perhaps TRBD1 or TRBD2 (5 bases each). Sequencing input: blood, either unsorted or a sorted T cell fraction (not recorded which). The TCR was taken from a male donor with ankylosing spondylitis or in good health (not recorded which). The CDR3 DNA follows: TGTGCCAGCAGAACCTCGGGACGGGCATCCGGGGAGCTGTTTTTT. It is translated as CASRTSGRASGELFF.